This T cell receptor (beta chain) was captured by sequencing in a study of T cell responses to AZD1222 COVID-19 vaccine. CDR3 length equals 16 residues. Germline V lookup: CDR1 MNHEY, CDR2 SMNVEV (reference sequence). J was trimmed by 5 bases and V by 6 bases; bases with no gene match: 14. Sequencing used immunoSEQ multiplex PCR; TCRdb keeps in-frame clones, though not all of them. The sample yields 120,000 or so clones, roughly 88% seen once. The rearrangement uses TRBV27 and TRBJ2-5, with 8 bases identical to TRBD2. The specimen comprised peripheral blood, sampled on day 0 of MenACWY control vaccination. This TCR was recovered from an adult in good health. CDR3 amino acids: CASSDPRGTSLETQYF. In DNA, the CDR3 is TGTGCCAGCAGCGACCCCAGAGGGACTAGTCTGGAGACCCAGTACTTC.